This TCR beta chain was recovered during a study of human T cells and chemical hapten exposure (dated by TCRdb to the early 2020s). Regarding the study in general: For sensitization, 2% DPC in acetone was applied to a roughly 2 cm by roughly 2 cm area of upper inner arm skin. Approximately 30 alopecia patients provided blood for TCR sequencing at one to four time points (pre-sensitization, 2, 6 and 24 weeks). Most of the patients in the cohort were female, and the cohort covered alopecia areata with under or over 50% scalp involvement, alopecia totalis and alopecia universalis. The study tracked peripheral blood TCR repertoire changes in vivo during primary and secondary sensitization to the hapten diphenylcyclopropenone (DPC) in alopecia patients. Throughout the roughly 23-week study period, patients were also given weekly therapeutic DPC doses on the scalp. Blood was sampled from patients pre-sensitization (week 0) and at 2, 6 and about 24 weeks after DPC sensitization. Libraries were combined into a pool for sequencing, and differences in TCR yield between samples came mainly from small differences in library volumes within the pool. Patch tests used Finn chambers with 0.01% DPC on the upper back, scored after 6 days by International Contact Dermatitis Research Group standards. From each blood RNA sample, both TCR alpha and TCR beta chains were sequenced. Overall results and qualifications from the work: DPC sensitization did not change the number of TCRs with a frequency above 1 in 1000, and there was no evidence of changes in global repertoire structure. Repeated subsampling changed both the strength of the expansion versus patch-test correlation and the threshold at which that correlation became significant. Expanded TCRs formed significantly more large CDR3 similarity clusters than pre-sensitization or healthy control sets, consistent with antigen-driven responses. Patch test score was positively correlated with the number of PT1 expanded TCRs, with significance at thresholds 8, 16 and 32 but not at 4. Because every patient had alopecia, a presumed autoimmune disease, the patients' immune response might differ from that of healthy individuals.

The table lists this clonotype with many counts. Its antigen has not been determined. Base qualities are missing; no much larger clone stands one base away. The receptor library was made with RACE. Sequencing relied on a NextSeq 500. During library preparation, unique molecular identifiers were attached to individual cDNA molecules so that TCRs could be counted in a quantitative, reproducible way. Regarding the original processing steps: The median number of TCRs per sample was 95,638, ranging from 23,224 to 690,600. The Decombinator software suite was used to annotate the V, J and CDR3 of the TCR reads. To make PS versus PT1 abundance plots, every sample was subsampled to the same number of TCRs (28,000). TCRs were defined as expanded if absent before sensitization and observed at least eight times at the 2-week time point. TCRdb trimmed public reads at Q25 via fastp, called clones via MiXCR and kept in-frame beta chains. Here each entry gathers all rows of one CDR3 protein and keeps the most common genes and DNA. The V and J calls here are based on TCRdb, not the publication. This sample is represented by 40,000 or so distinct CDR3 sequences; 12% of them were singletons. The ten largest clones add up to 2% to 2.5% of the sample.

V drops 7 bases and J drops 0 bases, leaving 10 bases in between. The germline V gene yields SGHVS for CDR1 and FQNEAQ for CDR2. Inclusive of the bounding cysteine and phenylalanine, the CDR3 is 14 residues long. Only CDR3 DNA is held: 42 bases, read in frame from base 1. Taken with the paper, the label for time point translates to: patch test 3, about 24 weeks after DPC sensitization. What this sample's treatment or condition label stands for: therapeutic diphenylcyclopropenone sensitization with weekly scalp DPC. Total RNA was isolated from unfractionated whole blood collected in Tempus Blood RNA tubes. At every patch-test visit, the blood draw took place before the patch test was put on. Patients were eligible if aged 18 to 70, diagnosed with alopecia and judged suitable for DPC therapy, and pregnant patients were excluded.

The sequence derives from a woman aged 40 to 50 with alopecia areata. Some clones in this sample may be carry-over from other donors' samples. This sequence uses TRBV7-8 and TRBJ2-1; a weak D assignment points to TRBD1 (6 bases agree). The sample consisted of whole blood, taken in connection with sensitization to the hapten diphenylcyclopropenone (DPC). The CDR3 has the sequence CASTSQGSYNEQFF. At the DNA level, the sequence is TGTGCCAGCACCTCACAGGGCTCCTACAATGAGCAGTTCTTC.